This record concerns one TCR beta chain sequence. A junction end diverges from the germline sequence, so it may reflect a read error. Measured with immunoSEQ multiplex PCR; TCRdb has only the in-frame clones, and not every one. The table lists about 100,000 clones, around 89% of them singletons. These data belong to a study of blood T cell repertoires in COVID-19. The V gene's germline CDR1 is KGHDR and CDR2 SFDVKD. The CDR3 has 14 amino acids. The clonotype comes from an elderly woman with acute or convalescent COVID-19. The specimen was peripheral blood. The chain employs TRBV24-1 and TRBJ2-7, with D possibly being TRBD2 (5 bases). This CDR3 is CATSDLGPRAELYF. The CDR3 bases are TGTGCCACCAGTGATTTAGGGCCCCGAGCGGAGCTGTACTTC.